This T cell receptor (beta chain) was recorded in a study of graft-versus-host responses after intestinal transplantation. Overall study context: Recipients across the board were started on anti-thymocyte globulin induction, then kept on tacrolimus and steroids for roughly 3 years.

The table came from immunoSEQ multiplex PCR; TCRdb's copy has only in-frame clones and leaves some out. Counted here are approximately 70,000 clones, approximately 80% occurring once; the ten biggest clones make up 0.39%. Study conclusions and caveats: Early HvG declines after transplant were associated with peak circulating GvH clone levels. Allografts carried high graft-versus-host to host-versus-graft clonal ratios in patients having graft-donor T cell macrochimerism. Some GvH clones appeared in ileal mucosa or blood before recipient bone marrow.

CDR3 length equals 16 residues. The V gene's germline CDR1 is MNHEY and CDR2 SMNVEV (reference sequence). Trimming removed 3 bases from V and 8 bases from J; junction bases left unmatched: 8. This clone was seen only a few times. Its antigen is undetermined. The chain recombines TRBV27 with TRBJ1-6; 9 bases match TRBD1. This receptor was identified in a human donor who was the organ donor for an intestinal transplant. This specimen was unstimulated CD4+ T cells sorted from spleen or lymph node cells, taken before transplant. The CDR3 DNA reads TGTGCCAGCAGTTTCATTACCGGGACAGGGTATTCACCCCTCCACTTT. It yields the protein CASSFITGTGYSPLHF.